These 2 T cell receptor beta chains originate from one sample sequenced in a study of blood T cells in healthy people across ages (dated by TCRdb to between 2015 and 2016). The library was made by 5' RACE. The run used an Illumina HiSeq 2500. A second PCR of roughly 7 to 12 cycles was performed with a sample-barcoded 5' primer and a J-beta primer mix. TCRdb reprocessing: public reads trimmed at Q25 with fastp, clones called with MiXCR, in-frame beta chains kept. Rows are combined by CDR3 protein, so each entry shows the most common genes and DNA. This sample comprises about 1.4 million distinct CDR3 sequences, 55% to 75% of them detected only once. Together, the top ten hold roughly 7% of the sample. Sequencing was done on a sample of blood. These receptors all come from a man aged 18 to 30 in good health.

This clonotype was seen a handful of times. The chain carries TRBV6-6 and TRBJ1-5; TRBD1 might be the D (5 bases). Germline assignment: CDR1 MNHNY and CDR2 SVGAGI (reference sequence). The ends were cut back, 11 bases at V and 7 bases at J, with 15 bases in the middle. This CDR3 comprises 12 residues. CDR3 residues: CAAGQGGQPQHF. In DNA form, the CDR3 reads TGTGCCGCTGGCCAGGGTGGCCAGCCCCAGCATTTT.

The CDR3 loop is CASTQPGRETQYF. CDR3 bases: TGTGCCAGCACCCAACCCGGACGCGAGACCCAGTACTTC. The chain combines TRBV2 with TRBJ2-5; D is uncertain. Between the trimmed V and J ends, which lost 7 bases and 5 bases, there was a span of 14 bases. This CDR3 contains 13 residues. Germline V lookup: CDR1 SNHLY, CDR2 FYNNEI.